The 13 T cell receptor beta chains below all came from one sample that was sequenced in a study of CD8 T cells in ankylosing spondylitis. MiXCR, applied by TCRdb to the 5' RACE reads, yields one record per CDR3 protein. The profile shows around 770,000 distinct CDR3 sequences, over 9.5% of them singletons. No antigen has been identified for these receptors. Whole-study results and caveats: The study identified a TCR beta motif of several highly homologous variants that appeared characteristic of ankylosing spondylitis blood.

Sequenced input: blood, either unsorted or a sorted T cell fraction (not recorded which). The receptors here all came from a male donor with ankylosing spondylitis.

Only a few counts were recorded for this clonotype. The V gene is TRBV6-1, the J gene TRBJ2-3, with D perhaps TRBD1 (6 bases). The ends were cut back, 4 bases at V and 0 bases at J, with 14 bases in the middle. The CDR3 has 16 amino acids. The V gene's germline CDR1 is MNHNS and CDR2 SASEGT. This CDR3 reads CASSGTGPSSTDTQYF. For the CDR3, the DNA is TGTGCCAGCAGTGGTACAGGGCCATCTAGCACAGATACGCAGTATTTT.

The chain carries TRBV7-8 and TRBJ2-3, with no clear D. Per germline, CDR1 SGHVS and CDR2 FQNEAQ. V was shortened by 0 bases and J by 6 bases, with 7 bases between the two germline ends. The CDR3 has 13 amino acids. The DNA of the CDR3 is TGTGCCAGCAGCTTAGCTCGGAGTGATACGCAGTATTTT. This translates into CASSLARSDTQYF.

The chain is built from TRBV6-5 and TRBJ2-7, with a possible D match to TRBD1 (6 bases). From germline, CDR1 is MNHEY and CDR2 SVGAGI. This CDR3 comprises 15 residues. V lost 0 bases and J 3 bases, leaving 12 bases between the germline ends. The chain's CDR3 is CASSYSGTSLYEQYF. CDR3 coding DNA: TGTGCCAGCAGTTACTCCGGGACAAGTCTCTACGAGCAGTACTTC.

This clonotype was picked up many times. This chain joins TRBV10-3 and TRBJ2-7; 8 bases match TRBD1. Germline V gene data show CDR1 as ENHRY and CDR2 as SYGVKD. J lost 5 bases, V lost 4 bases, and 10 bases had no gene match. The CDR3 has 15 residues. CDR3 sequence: CAISGPGQGTHEQYF. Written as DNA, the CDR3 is TGTGCCATCAGTGGGCCCGGACAGGGTACTCACGAGCAGTACTTC.

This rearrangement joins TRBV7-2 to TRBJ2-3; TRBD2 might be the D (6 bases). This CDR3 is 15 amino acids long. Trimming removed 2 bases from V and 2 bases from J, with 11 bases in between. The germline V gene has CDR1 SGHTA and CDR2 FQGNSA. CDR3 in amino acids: CASSLKRVPTDTQYF. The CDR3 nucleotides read TGTGCCAGCAGCTTAAAGCGGGTCCCCACAGATACGCAGTATTTT. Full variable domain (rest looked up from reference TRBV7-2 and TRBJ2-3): GAGVSQSPSNKVTEKGKDVELRCDPISGHTALYWYRQSLGQGLEFLIYFQGNSAPDKSGLPSDRFSAERTGGSVSTLTIQRTQQEDSAVYLCASSLKRVPTDTQYFGPGTRLTVL.

The CDR3 loop reads CASSPPASTEAFF. The CDR3 region has the DNA TGTGCCAGCAGCCCTCCGGCATCCACTGAAGCTTTCTTT. The chain uses TRBV7-3 and TRBJ1-1; no clear D. This CDR3 is built from 13 residues. Trimming removed 5 bases at V and 4 bases at J, with 11 bases between. Germline loops: CDR1 SGHTA, CDR2 FQGTGA.

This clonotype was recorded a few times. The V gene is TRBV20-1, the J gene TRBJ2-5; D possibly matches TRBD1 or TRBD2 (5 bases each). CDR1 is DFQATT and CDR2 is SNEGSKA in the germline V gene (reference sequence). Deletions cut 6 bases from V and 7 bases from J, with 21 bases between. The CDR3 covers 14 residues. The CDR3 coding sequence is TGCAGTGCCGCCCCCGGGACCGCCAGCGGGACCCAGTACTTC. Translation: CSAAPGTASGTQYF.

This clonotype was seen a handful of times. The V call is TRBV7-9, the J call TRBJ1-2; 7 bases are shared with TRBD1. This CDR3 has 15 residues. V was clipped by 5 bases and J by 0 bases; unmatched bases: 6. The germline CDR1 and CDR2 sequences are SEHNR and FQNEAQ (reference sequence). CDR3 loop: CASSQAGTANYGYTF. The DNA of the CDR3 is TGTGCCAGCAGCCAGGCCGGGACAGCTAACTATGGCTACACCTTC.

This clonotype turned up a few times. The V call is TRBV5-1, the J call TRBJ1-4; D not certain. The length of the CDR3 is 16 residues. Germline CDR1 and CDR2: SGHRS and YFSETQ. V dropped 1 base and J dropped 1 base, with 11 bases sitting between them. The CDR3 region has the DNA TGCGCCAGCAGCTTGTATAATTCGGGAACTAATGAAAAACTGTTTTTT. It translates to CASSLYNSGTNEKLFF.

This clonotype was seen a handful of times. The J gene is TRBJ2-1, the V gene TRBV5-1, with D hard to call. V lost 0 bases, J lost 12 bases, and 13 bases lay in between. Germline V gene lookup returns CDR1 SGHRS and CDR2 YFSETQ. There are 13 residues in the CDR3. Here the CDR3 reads CASSLELALGQFF. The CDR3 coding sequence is TGCGCCAGCAGCTTGGAGTTGGCTCTGGGGCAGTTCTTC.

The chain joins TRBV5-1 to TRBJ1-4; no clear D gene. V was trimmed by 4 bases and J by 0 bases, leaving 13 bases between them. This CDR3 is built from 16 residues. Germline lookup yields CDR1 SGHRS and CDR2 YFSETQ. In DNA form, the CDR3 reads TGCGCCAGCAGCCTGATGAGCGCTGCAACTAATGAAAAACTGTTTTTT. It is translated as CASSLMSAATNEKLFF.

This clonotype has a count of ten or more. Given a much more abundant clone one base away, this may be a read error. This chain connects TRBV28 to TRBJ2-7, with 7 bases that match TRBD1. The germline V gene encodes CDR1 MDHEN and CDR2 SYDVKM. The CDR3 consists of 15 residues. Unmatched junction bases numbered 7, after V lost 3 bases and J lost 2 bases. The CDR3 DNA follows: TGTGCCAGCAGTTTCCCCCGACAGGGAGCCTACGAGCAGTACTTC. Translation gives CASSFPRQGAYEQYF.

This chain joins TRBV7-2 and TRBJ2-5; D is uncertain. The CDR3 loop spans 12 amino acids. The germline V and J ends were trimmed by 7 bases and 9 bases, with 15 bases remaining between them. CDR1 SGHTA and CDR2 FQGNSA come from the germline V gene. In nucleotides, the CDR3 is TGTGCCAGCACCCTGATGTTCGGCGCCCAGTACTTC. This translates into CASTLMFGAQYF.